The clone carrying this T cell receptor beta chain was detected only once. The ends were cut back, 3 bases at V and 3 bases at J, with 6 bases in the middle. The CDR3 is made up of 13 amino acids. Germline CDR1 is SNHLY and CDR2 is FYNNEI. These data belong to a study of shared clonotypes between healthy human individuals. Generated by immunoSEQ multiplex PCR, the TCRdb table keeps only in-frame clones and is missing some. The table includes roughly 2.2 million clones, approximately 95% detected once. This sequence joins TRBV2 and TRBJ2-1; D may be TRBD2 (5 bases). The sequence came from a young man in good health. Some clones in this sample may be carry-over from other donors' samples. Source material: naive CD4+ T cells from PBMCs. As for subset: CD45RA+ positively selected. CDR3 loop: CASSDRGYNEQFF. The CDR3 coding sequence is TGTGCCAGCAGTGACCGGGGCTACAATGAGCAGTTCTTC.